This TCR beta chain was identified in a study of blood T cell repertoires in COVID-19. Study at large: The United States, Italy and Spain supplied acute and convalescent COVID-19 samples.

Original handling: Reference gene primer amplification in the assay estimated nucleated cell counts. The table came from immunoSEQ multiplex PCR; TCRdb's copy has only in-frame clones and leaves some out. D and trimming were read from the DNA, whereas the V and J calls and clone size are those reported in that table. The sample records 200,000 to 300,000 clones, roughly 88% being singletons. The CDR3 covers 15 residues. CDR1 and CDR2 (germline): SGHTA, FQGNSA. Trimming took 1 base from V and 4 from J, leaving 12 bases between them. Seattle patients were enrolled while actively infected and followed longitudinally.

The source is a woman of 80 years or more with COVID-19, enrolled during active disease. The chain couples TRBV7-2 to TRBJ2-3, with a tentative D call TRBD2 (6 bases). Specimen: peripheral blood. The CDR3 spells CASSLVWRGADTQYF. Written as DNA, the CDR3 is TGTGCCAGCAGCTTAGTGTGGCGGGGAGCAGATACGCAGTATTTT.